The rows below give T cell receptor beta chains drawn from one sample of a study of identical twins. TCRdb passed the 5' RACE reads through MiXCR, listing each CDR3 protein once. The sample includes approximately 680,000 distinct CDR3 sequences, about 7.1% of them seen just once. The data were also submitted as part of a second study, on yellow fever vaccine responses in identical twins.

Material: PBMCs. Source of these receptors: a woman aged 18-29 years in good health. Both conserved end residues are part of each CDR3. The D gene is left open where the match is weak. The size entry is marked missing in some rows and otherwise reads once, few, many or a size class.

V	D	size	J	DNA	CDR3
TRBV5-6	TRBD1	-	TRBJ1-5	TGTGCCAGCAGCATGACAGGGAGGGATCAGCCCCAGCATTTT	CASSMTGRDQPQHF
TRBV12-3/TRBV12-4	-	many	TRBJ2-5	TGTGCCAGCAGTTTATGGGGGGCCGAGACCCAGTACTTC	CASSLWGAETQYF
TRBV28	-	-	TRBJ1-5	TGTGCCAGCAGTCGGACCCTCCGGGGCAATCAGCCCCAGCATTTT	CASSRTLRGNQPQHF
TRBV20-1	-	-	TRBJ2-1	TGCAGTGCTTTCCGTCCGCCCCCCTACAATGAGCAGTTCTTC	CSAFRPPPYNEQFF
TRBV6-1	-	-	TRBJ2-1	TGTGCCAGCAGTGAAGGTGGGACCGGCAACCAACACAATGAGCAGTTCTTC	CASSEGGTGNQHNEQFF
TRBV6-5	TRBD1	-	TRBJ2-5	TGTGCCAGCAGTTACATAGGACAGGGGGGAGAGACCCAGTACTTC	CASSYIGQGGETQYF
TRBV12-3/TRBV12-4	TRBD2	-	TRBJ2-1	TGTACCTGCAGTTTACTAGCGGGAGGGATGGCAAACTCCTACAATGAGCAGTTCTTC	CTCSLLAGGMANSYNEQFF
TRBV20-1	-	many	TRBJ2-5	TGCAGTGCTAGAGGGGCAGCCCAGGGAGAGACCCAGTACTTC	CSARGAAQGETQYF
TRBV12-3/TRBV12-4	TRBD2	many	TRBJ2-7	TGTGCCAGCAGTCACCCTAGCGGGAGTTCCTACGAGCAGTACTTC	CASSHPSGSSYEQYF
TRBV5-6	-	few	TRBJ1-2	TGTGCCAGCAGCTCTACCGGGACACCTAACTATGGCTACACCTTC	CASSSTGTPNYGYTF
TRBV29-1	TRBD1	many	TRBJ1-1	TGCAGCGTTGTATCGGACAGGGGGTGGGCTTTCTTT	CSVVSDRGWAFF
TRBV28	-	few	TRBJ1-1	TGTGCCAGCAGCCCTCCGGCTCCTAACACTGAAGCTTTCTTT	CASSPPAPNTEAFF
TRBV2	-	-	TRBJ2-3	TGTGCCAGCAGTGAAGAGGTAGCGCTTAGCACAGATACGCAGTATTTT	CASSEEVALSTDTQYF
TRBV6-1	TRBD2	many	TRBJ2-5	TGTGCCAGCAGCCCCGGCCCGGCTAGCGGAAAAGAGACCCAGTACTTC	CASSPGPASGKETQYF
TRBV5-1	-	many	TRBJ2-2	TGCGCCAGCAGCAGTGGACCGGGGCTGTTTTTT	CASSSGPGLFF
TRBV12-3/TRBV12-4	TRBD2	many	TRBJ2-1	TGTGCCAGCAGTTTAGAAACTAGCGGGAGGGTTCTAAGGAATGAGCAGTTCTTC	CASSLETSGRVLRNEQFF
TRBV12-3/TRBV12-4	TRBD2	few	TRBJ2-7	TGTGCCAGCAGTTTTAGAGCGGGAGCCTCCTACGAGCAGTACTTC	CASSFRAGASYEQYF
TRBV7-9	-	few	TRBJ2-1	TGTGCCAGCAGCAGGGTGGAGAGAGCCTACAATGAGCAGTTCTTC	CASSRVERAYNEQFF
TRBV12-3/TRBV12-4	-	-	TRBJ1-1	TGTGCCAGCAGTTCCGTAAAGAACACTGAAGCTTTCTTT	CASSSVKNTEAFF
TRBV7-9	TRBD1	few	TRBJ1-1	TGTGCCAGCAGCTTAGGCTGGGGAACAGGGGGGAGGACTGAAGCTTTCTTT	CASSLGWGTGGRTEAFF
TRBV6-5	-	few	TRBJ1-5	TGTGCCAGCAGTTACTCGTCCAGGGGCGGCAATCAGCCCCAGCATTTT	CASSYSSRGGNQPQHF
TRBV12-3/TRBV12-4	-	many	TRBJ2-7	TGTGCCAGCAGTTTAGGCCGAGGTGGCATCACCTACGAGCAGTACTTC	CASSLGRGGITYEQYF
TRBV7-9	-	few	TRBJ2-1	TGTGCCAGCACCCCACAGGGGGGGGCGGGTGAGCAGTTCTTC	CASTPQGGAGEQFF
TRBV14	-	few	TRBJ2-6	TGTGCCAGCAGCCAATTAGGGGTGTTTAACTCTGGGGCCAACGTCCTGACTTTC	CASSQLGVFNSGANVLTF
TRBV5-1	-	few	TRBJ2-1	TGCGCCAGCAGCTATAACGGAGAGCAGTTCTTC	CASSYNGEQFF
TRBV10-3	-	many	TRBJ1-4	TGTGCCGCAGGAACTAATGAAAAACTGTTTTTT	CAAGTNEKLFF
TRBV7-9	TRBD1	few	TRBJ2-2	TGTGCCAGCAGCTTGTCCGGGACAGGGATATCGGCCGGGGAGCTGTTTTTT	CASSLSGTGISAGELFF
TRBV28	-	-	TRBJ1-1	TGTGCCAGCAGTTTACCAGGGTTTAGTTCGAACACTGAAGCTTTCTTT	CASSLPGFSSNTEAFF
TRBV11-3	-	few	TRBJ2-3	TGTGCCAGCAGCTTATCCGGCGGGTCATACACGAATACGCAGTATTTT	CASSLSGGSYTNTQYF
TRBV5-6	-	many	TRBJ2-5	TGTGCCAGCAGCTTAGGAGGGATTGAGGAGACCCAGTACTTC	CASSLGGIEETQYF
TRBV28	-	-	TRBJ2-7	TGTGCCAGCAGTTTTATGCCAGGGGAATCCTACGAGCAGTACTTC	CASSFMPGESYEQYF
TRBV10-3	TRBD1	many	TRBJ1-1	TGTGCCATCAGTGAGGGGACAGGGAAAGTGAACACTGAAGCTTTCTTT	CAISEGTGKVNTEAFF
TRBV29-1	-	many	TRBJ1-5	TGCAGCGTAGCTCCGGGGGTTAGCAATCAGCCCCAGCATTTT	CSVAPGVSNQPQHF
TRBV12-5	TRBD1	-	TRBJ2-2	TGTGCTAGTGGTTGGACAGGGGTCGGGACCGGGGAGCTGTTTTTT	CASGWTGVGTGELFF
TRBV5-4	-	-	TRBJ2-1	TGTGCCAGCAGCCTGAGGATCACTACCTACAATGAGCAGTTCTTC	CASSLRITTYNEQFF
TRBV28	-	-	TRBJ2-2	TGTGCCACCTCTGTGGGCGGGGAGCTGTTTTTT	CATSVGGELFF
TRBV3-1	-	few	TRBJ2-5	TGTGCCAGCAGTCGCTTTACGCGAAGGATAGGGCTGGTACAAGAGACCCAGTACTTC	CASSRFTRRIGLVQETQYF
TRBV18	TRBD2	few	TRBJ2-1	TGTGCCAGCTCACCAAACGGACTAGCGGGAGGGCCGGGTAATGAGCAGTTCTTC	CASSPNGLAGGPGNEQFF
TRBV24-1	-	few	TRBJ1-2	TGTGCCACCAGTGATTGGGACCAAAACTATGGCTACACCTTC	CATSDWDQNYGYTF
TRBV6-1	TRBD2	-	TRBJ2-1	TGTGCCAGCACTAAAAGGGCGACTAGCACGGATGAGCAGTTCTTC	CASTKRATSTDEQFF
TRBV7-2	-	many	TRBJ2-7	TGTGCCAGCAGCTTAGTGTCTCAGGGCTACGAGCAGTACTTC	CASSLVSQGYEQYF
TRBV10-3	-	-	TRBJ2-3	TGTGCCATCAGTGAGCCCACAGATACGCAGTATTTT	CAISEPTDTQYF
TRBV18	-	-	TRBJ2-7	TGTGCCAGCTCACCAGTGTCGACCTCCTACGAGCAGTACTTC	CASSPVSTSYEQYF
TRBV9	-	-	TRBJ2-7	TGTGCCAGCAGCCCCCGACTTTCCGGGGGGCACTACGAGCAGTACTTC	CASSPRLSGGHYEQYF
TRBV7-2	-	few	TRBJ2-7	TGTGCCAGCAGCTTTGGTGCTCGGTCCTACGAGCAGTACTTC	CASSFGARSYEQYF
TRBV19	-	-	TRBJ2-7	TGTGCCAGTAGTACCGTAGGGAGGCCCTACGAGCAGTACTTC	CASSTVGRPYEQYF